Reported below is one TCR beta chain. Its target is unknown. Sample-barcoded 5' priming and a J-beta primer mix drove a second PCR of about 6 to 12 cycles. Each TCR beta cDNA got a 12-nucleotide random molecular identifier. One entry per CDR3 protein results from TCRdb running MiXCR on the 5' RACE reads. The sample includes about 1.4 million distinct CDR3 sequences, approximately 60% of them seen just once. CDR1 SEHNR and CDR2 FQNEAQ come from the germline V gene (reference sequence). The J segment lost 3 bases and the V segment lost 6 bases, leaving 10 bases of the junction unmatched. The CDR3 spans 16 residues. This entry belongs to a study of blood T cells in healthy people across ages. Overall study results and limits: Naive and antigen-experienced cells were not separated, limiting conclusive comparison.

The authors drew roughly 9.8 milliliters of peripheral blood from each donor. Each sample provided at least 5.5 micrograms of extracted total RNA. Sequenced: blood. The gene calls are TRBV7-9 and TRBJ2-1, with TRBD1 identical over 8 bases. The receptor was isolated from a young man in good health. The DNA of the CDR3 is TGTGCCAGCAGGCTAAGTCAGGGGGCGGTCTACAATGAGCAGTTCTTC. Its translation: CASRLSQGAVYNEQFF.